Listed below are T cell receptor beta chains from one sample, sequenced in a study of cytomegalovirus exposure and HLA in healthy donors. TCRdb's table, derived via immunoSEQ multiplex PCR, lists solely in-frame clones and lacks some. The sample contains some 150,000 clones, approximately 82% of which appear only once. The sequenced sample consisted of PBMCs. The source is a woman aged 50 to 60 in good health and CMV-seropositive. Each CDR3 is given with its conserved first and last residue. A D gene is named only where the DNA matches it firmly. Size is omitted from some rows. Given values are once, few, many or a class for expanded clones.

V,size,D,J,CDR3,DNA
TRBV7-2,-,-,TRBJ1-5,CASSLYQANNQPQHF,TGTGCCAGCAGCTTATACCAGGCAAACAATCAGCCCCAGCATTTT
TRBV9,-,-,TRBJ2-1,CASSAGGGGRFNEQFF,TGTGCCAGCAGCGCTGGAGGGGGGGGGCGGTTCAATGAGCAGTTCTTC
TRBV29-1,-,-,TRBJ1-1,CSVETGKVKVDTEAFF,TGCAGCGTTGAAACGGGGAAGGTAAAAGTGGACACTGAAGCTTTCTTT
TRBV6-1,-,TRBD2,TRBJ2-7,CASSEEIPSGGYEQYF,TGTGCCAGCAGTGAAGAAATCCCTAGCGGGGGATACGAGCAGTACTTC
TRBV9,-,TRBD2,TRBJ2-3,CASSARGVSDTQYF,TGTGCCAGCAGCGCACGGGGGGTATCAGATACGCAGTATTTT
TRBV15,-,TRBD1,TRBJ2-7,CATSSPRDRGRYEQYF,TGTGCCACCAGCAGTCCCCGGGACAGGGGTCGGTACGAGCAGTACTTC
TRBV7-8,-,TRBD2,TRBJ2-2,CASSVSGGQTGELFF,TGTGCCAGCAGCGTTAGCGGGGGGCAGACCGGGGAGCTGTTTTTT
TRBV27,-,-,TRBJ1-2,CASSLTRTHGYTF,TGTGCCAGCAGTTTAACGAGGACTCATGGCTACACCTTC
TRBV27,-,-,TRBJ1-6,CASSFRDTSGSPLHF,TGTGCCAGCAGTTTCCGGGACACAAGCGGTTCACCCCTCCACTTT
TRBV5-4,-,TRBD2,TRBJ2-1,CASSYPSGPYNEQFF,TGTGCCAGCAGCTACCCTAGCGGACCTTACAATGAGCAGTTCTTC
TRBV4-3,-,-,TRBJ1-6,CASSQDFSNSPLHF,TGCGCCAGCAGCCAAGATTTCAGTAATTCACCCCTCCACTTT
TRBV4-1,-,-,TRBJ1-6,CASSQDPRGFPLHF,TGCGCCAGCAGCCAAGATCCAAGGGGGTTTCCCCTCCACTTT
TRBV9,-,TRBD1,TRBJ1-2,CASSGDSYYGYTF,TGTGCCAGCAGCGGGGACAGTTACTATGGCTACACCTTC
TRBV10-1,-,TRBD1,TRBJ2-1,CASSAQGAVSDEQFF,TGCGCCAGCAGTGCTCAGGGGGCAGTAAGCGATGAGCAGTTCTTC
TRBV27,-,TRBD1,TRBJ2-3,CASSKGQGMADTQYF,TGTGCCAGCAGTAAGGGACAGGGGATGGCAGATACGCAGTATTTT
TRBV28,-,-,TRBJ1-6,CASSPTAGWTIDSPLHF,TGTGCCAGCAGTCCAACTGCCGGCTGGACAATTGATTCACCCCTCCACTTT
TRBV5-5,-,TRBD1,TRBJ2-2,CASSLVPTGGTGELFF,TGTGCCAGCAGCCTGGTTCCGACAGGGGGCACCGGGGAGCTGTTTTTT
TRBV6-1,-,-,TRBJ2-3,CASSELASKADTQYF,TGTGCCAGCAGTGAACTTGCTAGCAAGGCAGATACGCAGTATTTT
TRBV5-4,-,-,TRBJ1-2,CASSLAGGYGYTF,TGTGCCAGCAGCTTGGCGGGGGGCTATGGCTACACCTTC
TRBV10-2,-,TRBD2,TRBJ2-1,CASSDLAGGNEQFF,TGCGCCAGCAGTGACCTAGCGGGGGGCAATGAGCAGTTCTTC
TRBV6-1,few,TRBD1,TRBJ1-2,CASSRGQGSGYTF,TGTGCCAGCAGCCGCGGACAGGGATCTGGCTACACCTTC
TRBV5-1,-,-,TRBJ2-7,CASSLAGGSYEQYF,TGCGCCAGCAGCTTGGCTGGGGGCAGCTACGAGCAGTACTTC
TRBV27,-,-,TRBJ2-2,CASRGGRVRGELFF,TGTGCCAGCAGGGGAGGCAGGGTGCGCGGGGAGCTGTTTTTT
TRBV9,-,-,TRBJ1-6,CASSVEQDNSPLHF,TGTGCCAGCAGCGTTGAACAAGATAATTCACCCCTCCACTTT
TRBV5-1,-,TRBD2,TRBJ2-7,CASSPESGAYEQYF,TGCGCCAGCAGCCCGGAGAGCGGGGCCTACGAGCAGTACTTC
TRBV30,-,-,TRBJ1-1,CAGADLRGSWGVTEAFF,TGTGCCGGAGCAGATCTTCGGGGCAGTTGGGGGGTGACTGAAGCTTTCTTT
TRBV18,-,TRBD1,TRBJ1-3,CASSPRDRVTDTIYF,TGTGCCAGCTCACCACGGGACAGGGTGACAGACACCATATATTTT
TRBV2,-,-,TRBJ2-2,CASTGTGELFF,TGTGCCAGCACGGGCACCGGGGAGCTGTTTTTT
TRBV11-2,-,TRBD1,TRBJ2-7,CASSSFGQKTGSTYEQYF,TGTGCCAGCAGCAGTTTCGGCCAAAAGACAGGGAGTACCTACGAGCAGTACTTC
TRBV6-1,-,TRBD1,TRBJ1-3,CASSEVIGQGAGNTIYF,TGTGCCAGCAGTGAAGTGATCGGACAGGGGGCGGGAAACACCATATATTTT
TRBV5-8,few,TRBD1,TRBJ2-2,CASSSGQPTGELFF,TGTGCCAGCAGCTCGGGACAGCCCACCGGGGAGCTGTTTTTT